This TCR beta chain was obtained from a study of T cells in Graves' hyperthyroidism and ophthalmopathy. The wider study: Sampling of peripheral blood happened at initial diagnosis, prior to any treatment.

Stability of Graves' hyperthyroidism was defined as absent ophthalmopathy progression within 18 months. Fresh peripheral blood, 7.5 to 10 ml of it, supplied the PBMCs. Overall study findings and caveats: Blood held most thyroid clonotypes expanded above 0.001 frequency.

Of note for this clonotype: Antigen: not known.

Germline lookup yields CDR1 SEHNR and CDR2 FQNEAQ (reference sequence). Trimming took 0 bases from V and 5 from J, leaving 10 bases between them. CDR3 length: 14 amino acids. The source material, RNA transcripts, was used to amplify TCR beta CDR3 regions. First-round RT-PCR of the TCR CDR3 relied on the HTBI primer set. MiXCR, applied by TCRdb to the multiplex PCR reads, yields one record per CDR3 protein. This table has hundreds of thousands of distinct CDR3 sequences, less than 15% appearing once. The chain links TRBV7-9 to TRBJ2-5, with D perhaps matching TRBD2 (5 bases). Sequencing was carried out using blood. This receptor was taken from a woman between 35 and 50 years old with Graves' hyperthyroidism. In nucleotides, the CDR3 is TGTGCCAGCAGCTTAGCGCTAGGCGGGGAGACCCAGTACTTC. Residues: CASSLALGGETQYF. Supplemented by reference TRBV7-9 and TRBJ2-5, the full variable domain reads DTGVSQNPRHKITKRGQNVTFRCDPISEHNRLYWYRQTLGQGPEFLTYFQNEAQLEKSRLLSDRFSAERPKGSFSTLEIQRTEQGDSAMYLCASSLALGGETQYFGPGTRLLVL.